Detailed here is one T cell receptor (beta chain). This entry is derived from a study of regulatory T cells in long-lasting Graves disease. Across the study: Persistent Graves' disease denoted over 5 years of antithyroid drugs plus positive TSH receptor antibodies.

CDR3 length equals 16 residues. Per germline, CDR1 SGDLS and CDR2 YYNGEE. J lost 4 bases, V lost 4 bases, and 11 bases had no gene match. To make TCR beta libraries, researchers used iRepertoire HTBI primers and Arm-PCR of CDR3 regions. Under the authors' procedure: Taken together, the samples had fewer than 65 TRBV and more than 12 TRBJ segments identified. TCRdb ran MiXCR on the multiplex PCR reads and lists one entry per CDR3 protein. Here the V and J calls rest on TCRdb's processing, not on the authors' analysis. The data hold fewer than 400,000 distinct CDR3 sequences, with under 25% observed a single time. Time point in this sample: persistent/refractory GD, antithyroid drugs over 5 years with positive TRAb. PBMCs were the source of the RNA used for TCR sequencing.

The sequences come from peripheral blood mononuclear cells (PBMCs), collected when the disease was refractory, from a patient treated with antithyroid drugs. The receptor's source is a female donor with Graves disease. The V and J genes are TRBV9 and TRBJ2-7; TRBD2 matches at 10 bases. CDR3 sequence: CASSPHGLAGEYEQYF. In nucleotides, the CDR3 is TGTGCCAGCAGCCCCCACGGCCTAGCGGGAGAGTACGAGCAGTACTTC.